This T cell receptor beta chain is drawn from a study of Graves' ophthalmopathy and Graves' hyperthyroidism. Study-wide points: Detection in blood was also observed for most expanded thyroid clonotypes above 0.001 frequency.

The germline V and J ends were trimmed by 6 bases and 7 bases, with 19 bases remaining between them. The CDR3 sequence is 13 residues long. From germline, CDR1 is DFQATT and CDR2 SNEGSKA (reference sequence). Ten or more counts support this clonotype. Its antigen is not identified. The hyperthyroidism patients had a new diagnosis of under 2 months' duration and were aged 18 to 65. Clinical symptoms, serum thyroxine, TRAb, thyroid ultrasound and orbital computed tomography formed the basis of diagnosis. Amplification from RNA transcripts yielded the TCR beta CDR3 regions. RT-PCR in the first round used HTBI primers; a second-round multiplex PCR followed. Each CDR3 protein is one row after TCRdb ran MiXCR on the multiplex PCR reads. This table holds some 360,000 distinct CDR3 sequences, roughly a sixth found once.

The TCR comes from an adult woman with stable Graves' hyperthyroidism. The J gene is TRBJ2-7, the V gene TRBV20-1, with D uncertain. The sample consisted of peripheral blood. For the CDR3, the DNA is TGCAGTGCCGTAGATGGGTCACGCCATGAGCAGTACTTC. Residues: CSAVDGSRHEQYF.